One and the same sample provided the 28 T cell receptor beta chains below, sequenced in a study of blood T cell repertoires in COVID-19 (TCRdb year 2020). Receptors were amplified or captured by the immunoSEQ multiplex PCR assay. TCRdb holds this immuneACCESS table with in-frame rearrangements only. Some clones are missing; in checked studies, unresolved V genes explain under half, and the rest has no known cause. The sample table shows around 310,000 clones, and 70% to 90% are seen once. The ten largest clonotypes hold around a tenth of the sample. Sequenced: PBMCs or T cells enriched from blood (not recorded which). Receptors originate from a woman in her thirties or forties who had recovered from COVID-19.

V is TRBV10-3 and J is TRBJ2-7, with 8 bases fitting TRBD1. The germline V gene has CDR1 ENHRY and CDR2 SYGVKD. V lost 6 bases to trimming and J lost 3 bases; unmatched junction nucleotides: 4. The CDR3 is 13 amino acids. CDR3 protein: CAIRTGEIYEQYF. In nucleotides, the CDR3 is TGTGCCATCAGGACAGGGGAAATCTACGAGCAGTACTTC.

The chain is built from TRBV4-2 and TRBJ2-2; the match to TRBD2 covers 10 bases. This CDR3 is built from 15 residues. The J segment lost 7 bases and the V segment lost 6 bases, leaving 8 bases of the junction unmatched. Germline V gene lookup returns CDR1 LGHNA and CDR2 YNFKEQ. The CDR3 region is CASREALAGVGELFF. The CDR3 DNA sequence: TGTGCCAGCAGAGAAGCCCTAGCGGGAGTCGGGGAGCTGTTTTTT.

This clone has a single count. The gene calls are TRBV2 and TRBJ2-5, with a possible D match to TRBD1 (6 bases). The CDR3 covers 14 residues. Trimming left V 7 bases short and J 2 bases short, with 14 bases between. The germline V gene encodes CDR1 SNHLY and CDR2 FYNNEI. The CDR3 sequence is CASMGWTAQETQYF. The CDR3 DNA is TGTGCCAGCATGGGGTGGACAGCTCAAGAGACCCAGTACTTC.

V gene TRBV11-2 combines with J gene TRBJ2-7; D is undetermined. Germline assignment: CDR1 SGHAT and CDR2 FQNNGV. Trimming removed 5 bases at V and 2 bases at J, with 13 bases between. The CDR3 length is 14 residues. In DNA form, the CDR3 reads TGTGCCAGCAGCCCGAGACACGACGCCTACGAGCAGTACTTC. Protein: CASSPRHDAYEQYF. The complete variable domain, with remaining parts taken from reference TRBV11-2 and TRBJ2-7, reads EAGVAQSPRYKIIEKRQSVAFWCNPISGHATLYWYQQILGQGPKLLIQFQNNGVVDDSQLPKDRFSAERLKGVDSTLKIQPAKLEDSAVYLCASSPRHDAYEQYFGPGTRLTVT.

V usage is TRBV7-9 and J usage is TRBJ2-2; 9 nucleotides align to TRBD1. CDR1 is SEHNR and CDR2 is FQNEAQ in the germline V gene (reference sequence). This CDR3 has 17 amino acids. Germline trimming cut 2 bases from V and 7 bases from J; bases unmatched to any gene: 11. The CDR3 loop reads CASSLRAADRGVGELFF. CDR3 DNA sequence: TGTGCCAGCAGCTTAAGGGCGGCGGACAGGGGTGTCGGGGAGCTGTTTTTT. Together with reference TRBV7-9 and TRBJ2-2, the CDR3 gives the full variable domain: DTGVSQNPRHKITKRGQNVTFRCDPISEHNRLYWYRQTLGQGPEFLTYFQNEAQLEKSRLLSDRFSAERPKGSFSTLEIQRTEQGDSAMYLCASSLRAADRGVGELFFGEGSRLTVL.

This chain uses TRBV25-1 with TRBJ1-1; possibly TRBD1 for D (6 bases). V was shortened by 1 base and J by 5 bases, with 11 bases between the two germline ends. CDR1 and CDR2 (germline): MGHDK, SYGVNS. The CDR3 runs to 14 residues. This chain's CDR3 is CASSEWRGRTEAFF. CDR3 nucleotides: TGTGCCAGCAGTGAATGGCGGGGGCGAACTGAAGCTTTCTTT.

The chain uses TRBV10-3 and TRBJ1-2; a weak D match, TRBD1 (5 bases). The ends were cut back, 4 bases at V and 5 bases at J, with 8 bases in the middle. The germline V gene has CDR1 ENHRY and CDR2 SYGVKD. CDR3 length equals 12 residues. The CDR3 DNA reads as TGTGCCATCAGTGGGGGGGATTATGGCTACACCTTC. Protein product: CAISGGDYGYTF.

The rearrangement joins TRBV25-1 to TRBJ1-1, with 8 bases fitting TRBD1. V lost 5 bases, J lost 0 bases, and 5 bases stayed unmatched. The CDR3 has 15 residues. In germline, CDR1 is MGHDK, CDR2 SYGVNS. CDR3 sequence (DNA): TGTGCCAGCAGTTGGACAGGGACTATGAACACTGAAGCTTTCTTT. Translation: CASSWTGTMNTEAFF.

This clone came up once. The chain is built from TRBV7-9 and TRBJ1-5; 7 bases fit TRBD1. This CDR3 comprises 16 residues. Germline V gene data show CDR1 as SEHNR and CDR2 as FQNEAQ (reference sequence). J was trimmed by 1 base and V by 0 bases; bases with no gene match: 3. CDR3 in amino acids: CASSLAGGPSNQPQHF. The CDR3 nucleotides are TGTGCCAGCAGCTTAGCAGGGGGCCCGAGCAATCAGCCCCAGCATTTT.

The chain combines TRBV24-1 with TRBJ2-6; 8 positions agree with TRBD1. Germline-derived CDR1 and CDR2 are KGHDR and SFDVKD. The CDR3 runs to 20 residues. Trimming cost V 4 bases and J 0 bases; bases outside gene matches: 13. The CDR3 spells CATSDPRQGPTTSGANVLTF. Written as DNA, the CDR3 is TGTGCCACCAGTGACCCTCGACAGGGGCCTACTACCTCTGGGGCCAACGTCCTGACTTTC.

This chain links TRBV4-1 with TRBJ2-3, with D uncertain. The CDR3 extends over 16 amino acids. The germline V and J ends were trimmed by 4 bases and 0 bases, with 14 bases remaining between them. Germline V CDR1 and CDR2: MGHRA, YSYEKL. In DNA form, the CDR3 reads TGCGCCAGCAGCCGTGGTAGCCTTAGGAGCACAGATACGCAGTATTTT. Translating gives CASSRGSLRSTDTQYF.

The chain couples TRBV10-1 to TRBJ2-7; TRBD2 matches at 8 bases. CDR1 and CDR2 from the germline V gene are WNHNN and SYGVQD (reference sequence). The CDR3 extends over 16 amino acids. After removal of 0 bases from V and 5 bases from J, the junction contained 9 bases not matched to a gene. The CDR3 DNA follows: TGCGCCAGCAGTGAGTCGAGCGAGCGGGAGTCCCACGAGCAGTACTTC. Its protein product is CASSESSERESHEQYF.

The gene calls are TRBV5-4 and TRBJ2-1; D is perhaps TRBD2 (5 bases). Per the germline V gene, CDR1 is SGHNT and CDR2 is YYREEE (reference sequence). Trimming left V 0 bases short and J 10 bases short, with 14 bases between. There are 14 residues in the CDR3. CDR3 sequence: CASSLEVDLREQFF. The CDR3 DNA reads as TGTGCCAGCAGCTTGGAGGTGGACTTGAGGGAGCAGTTCTTC. Together with reference TRBV5-4 and TRBJ2-1, the CDR3 gives the full variable domain: ETGVTQSPTHLIKTRGQQVTLRCSSQSGHNTVSWYQQALGQGPQFIFQYYREEENGRGNFPPRFSGLQFPNYSSELNVNALELDDSALYLCASSLEVDLREQFFGPGTRLTVL.

The gene calls are TRBV28 and TRBJ1-5, with TRBD1 matching over 9 bases. CDR3 length: 15 residues. J was trimmed by 4 bases and V by 5 bases; bases with no gene match: 6. Germline V gene data show CDR1 as MDHEN and CDR2 as SYDVKM. CDR3 in DNA: TGTGCCAGCAGTGCGGTGGACAGGGGTAATCAGCCCCAGCATTTT. This gives the protein CASSAVDRGNQPQHF.

The chain links TRBV6-2 or TRBV6-3 to TRBJ2-7, with TRBD2 matching over 11 bases. The CDR3 runs 14 residues. Germline V CDR1 and CDR2: MNHEY, SVGEGT. V gave up 5 bases and J gave up 4 bases; unmatched junction bases: 4. CDR3 nucleotide sequence: TGTGCCAGCAGTCTAGCGGGAGGAATTTACGAGCAGTACTTC. Translation: CASSLAGGIYEQYF.

This clone came up a few times. This chain joins TRBV7-2 and TRBJ2-7; tentative D call: TRBD2 (6 bases). CDR1 is SGHTA, CDR2 FQGNSA, per germline. Trimming removed 1 base at V and 7 bases at J, with 14 bases between. CDR3 length equals 14 residues. The CDR3: CASSLDGLRGEQYF. DNA for the CDR3: TGTGCCAGCAGCTTAGATGGGCTCCGGGGGGAGCAGTACTTC.

The chain is built from TRBV25-1 and TRBJ1-4, with D possibly being TRBD1 (5 bases). The ends were cut back, 5 bases at V and 4 bases at J, with 14 bases in the middle. The CDR3 length is 15 residues. The germline V gene encodes CDR1 MGHDK and CDR2 SYGVNS. The CDR3 loop reads CASSPPLGLNEKLFF. CDR3 in DNA: TGTGCCAGCAGTCCTCCTCTGGGGCTTAATGAAAAACTGTTTTTT. The entire variable domain, with the rest obtained from reference TRBV25-1 and TRBJ1-4, is as follows: EADIYQTPRYLVIGTGKKITLECSQTMGHDKMYWYQQDPGMELHLIHYSYGVNSTEKGDLSSESTVSRIRTEHFPLTLESARPSHTSQYLCASSPPLGLNEKLFFGSGTQLSVL.

The chain combines TRBV7-2 with TRBJ1-3; D remains unclear. The germline V gene encodes CDR1 SGHTA and CDR2 FQGNSA. Trimming took 2 bases from V and 4 from J, leaving 9 bases between them. The CDR3 extends over 14 amino acids. DNA for the CDR3: TGTGCCAGCAGCTTAAAATTTTCAGGAAACACCATATATTTT. Protein: CASSLKFSGNTIYF.

This chain joins TRBV11-2 and TRBJ1-6, with unresolved D. Trimming took off 8 bases at V and 6 bases at J, with 17 bases between the two ends. CDR1 SGHAT and CDR2 FQNNGV come from the germline V gene. The CDR3 is 15 amino acids. CDR3 residues: CASRSQRDRNSPLHF. In DNA, the CDR3 is TGTGCCAGCCGTTCACAGAGGGATCGTAATTCACCCCTCCACTTT.

J is TRBJ2-3 and V is TRBV30; perhaps TRBD2 as D (5 bases). Trimming removed 2 bases at V and 6 bases at J, with 15 bases between. There are 14 residues in the CDR3. Per germline, CDR1 GTSNPN and CDR2 SVGIG (reference sequence). The CDR3 DNA follows: TGTGCCTGGAGTCGGGCTAGTTCGGGGGATACGCAGTATTTT. This translates into CAWSRASSGDTQYF. The complete variable domain, with remaining parts taken from reference TRBV30 and TRBJ2-3, reads SQTIHQWPATLVQPVGSPLSLECTVEGTSNPNLYWYRQAAGRGLQLLFYSVGIGQISSEVPQNLSASRPQDRQFILSSKKLLLSDSGFYLCAWSRASSGDTQYFGPGTRLTVL.

The rearrangement uses TRBV11-2 and TRBJ1-3; D remains ambiguous. Deletions cut 8 bases from V and 0 bases from J, with 8 bases between. The germline V gene has CDR1 SGHAT and CDR2 FQNNGV. The CDR3 spans 13 residues. The CDR3 here is CASEALSGNTIYF. The CDR3 nucleotides read TGTGCCAGCGAGGCCCTCTCTGGAAACACCATATATTTT.

Concerning this clone itself: This sample includes further DNA sequences coding for the same CDR3. The chain couples TRBV7-9 to TRBJ1-2; possibly TRBD1 for D (6 bases). Germline lookup yields CDR1 SEHNR and CDR2 FQNEAQ (reference sequence). V was clipped by 1 base and J by 0 bases, with 6 bases between them. This CDR3 comprises 14 residues. The CDR3 bases are TGTGCCAGCAGCTTAGGGGGGCCTAACTATGGCTACACCTTC. Translation: CASSLGGPNYGYTF.

The chain recombines TRBV29-1 with TRBJ1-2; no clear D gene. The CDR3 length is 13 residues. Germline V gives CDR1 SQVTM, CDR2 ANQGSEA. Trimming pared 4 bases from V and 1 base from J, leaving 10 bases between. The CDR3 region is CSVGLRLNYGYTF. The CDR3 region has the DNA TGCAGCGTTGGTTTGAGACTTAACTATGGCTACACCTTC.

V and J are TRBV28 and TRBJ1-3, with unresolved D. Between the trimmed V and J ends, which lost 3 bases and 9 bases, there was a span of 6 bases. The V gene's germline CDR1 is MDHEN and CDR2 SYDVKM. The CDR3 consists of 11 residues. DNA for the CDR3: TGTGCCAGCAGTTTTCGGAGCACCATATATTTT. It codes for CASSFRSTIYF.

This clone appeared a single time. The chain couples TRBV11-2 to TRBJ1-1, with D tentatively TRBD1 (5 bases). The V end lost 5 bases, the J end lost 5 bases, and 15 bases lay between the germline ends. Germline CDR1 reads SGHAT; CDR2 reads FQNNGV. This CDR3 comprises 14 residues. In DNA form, the CDR3 reads TGTGCCAGCAGCCCTTACGTCGGGGGGACTGAAGCTTTCTTT. Its protein product is CASSPYVGGTEAFF.

The chain is built from TRBV21-1 and TRBJ2-6; the table gives TRBD2 as D, unverified against the DNA. TRBV21-1 counts as a pseudogene. The CDR3 spans 18 residues. The CDR3 DNA reads as TGTGCCAGCAGCAAAGTCAGTGAGCGTGTCTCTGGGGCCAACGTCCTGACTTTC. It encodes CASSKVSERVSGANVLTF.

The CDR3 loop is CASSVDGGYSGANVLTF. CDR3 nucleotide sequence: TGTGCCAGCAGCGTAGACGGAGGATACTCTGGGGCCAACGTCCTGACTTTC. This rearrangement joins TRBV9 to TRBJ2-6; D perhaps matches TRBD2 (5 bases). Trimming stripped 0 bases from V and 0 bases from J, with 10 bases between. Germline CDR1 reads SGDLS; CDR2 reads YYNGEE. There are 17 residues in the CDR3.

This rearrangement joins TRBV27 to TRBJ2-2; tentatively, D is TRBD1 (6 bases). Germline CDR1 and CDR2: MNHEY and SMNVEV (reference sequence). The length of the CDR3 is 13 residues. Trimming stripped 3 bases from V and 7 bases from J, with 9 bases between. The CDR3 loop reads CASSFGGGGELFF. The CDR3 DNA follows: TGTGCCAGCAGTTTTGGGGGCGGCGGGGAGCTGTTTTTT.